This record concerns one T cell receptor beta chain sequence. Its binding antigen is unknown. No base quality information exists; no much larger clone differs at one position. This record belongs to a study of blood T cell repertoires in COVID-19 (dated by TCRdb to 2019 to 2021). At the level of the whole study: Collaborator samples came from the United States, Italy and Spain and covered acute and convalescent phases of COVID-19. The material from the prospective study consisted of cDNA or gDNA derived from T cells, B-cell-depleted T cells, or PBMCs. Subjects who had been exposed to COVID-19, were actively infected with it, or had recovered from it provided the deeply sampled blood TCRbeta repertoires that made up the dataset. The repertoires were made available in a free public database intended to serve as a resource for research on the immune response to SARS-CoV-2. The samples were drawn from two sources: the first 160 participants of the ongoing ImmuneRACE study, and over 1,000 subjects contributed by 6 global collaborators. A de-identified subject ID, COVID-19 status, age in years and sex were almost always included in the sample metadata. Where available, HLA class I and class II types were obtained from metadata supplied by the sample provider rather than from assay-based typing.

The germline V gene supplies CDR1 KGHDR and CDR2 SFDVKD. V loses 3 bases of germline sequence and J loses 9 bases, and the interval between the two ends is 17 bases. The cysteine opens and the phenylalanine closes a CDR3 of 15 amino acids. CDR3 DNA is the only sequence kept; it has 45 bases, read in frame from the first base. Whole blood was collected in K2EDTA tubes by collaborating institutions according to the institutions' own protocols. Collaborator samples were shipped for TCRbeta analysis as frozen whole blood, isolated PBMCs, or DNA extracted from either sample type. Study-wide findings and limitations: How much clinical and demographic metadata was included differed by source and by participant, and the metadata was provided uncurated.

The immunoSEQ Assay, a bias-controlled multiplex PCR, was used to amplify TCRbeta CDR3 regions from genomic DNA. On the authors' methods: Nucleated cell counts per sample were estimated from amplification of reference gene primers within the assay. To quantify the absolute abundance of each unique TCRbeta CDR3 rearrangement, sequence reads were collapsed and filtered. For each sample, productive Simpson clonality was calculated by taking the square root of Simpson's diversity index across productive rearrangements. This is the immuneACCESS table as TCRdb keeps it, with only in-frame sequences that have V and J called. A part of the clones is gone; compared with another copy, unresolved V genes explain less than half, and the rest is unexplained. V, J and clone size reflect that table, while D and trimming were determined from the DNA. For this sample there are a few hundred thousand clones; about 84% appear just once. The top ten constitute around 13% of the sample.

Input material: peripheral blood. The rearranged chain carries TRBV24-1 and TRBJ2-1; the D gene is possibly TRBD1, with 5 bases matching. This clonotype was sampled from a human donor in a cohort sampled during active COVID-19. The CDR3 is CATSDRGRIRGEQFF. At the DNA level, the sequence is TGTGCCACCAGTGATAGGGGTCGCATTAGGGGTGAGCAGTTCTTC.